This TCR beta chain originates from a study of beta chain features in type 1 diabetes. Sequenced material consisted of expressed TCRB transcripts (all of the isolated RNA was reverse transcribed). Some clones are missing from TCRdb's copy, which holds only in-frame ones; the method was immunoSEQ multiplex PCR. The sample lists around 140,000 clones, about an eighth occurring once. A word on this clone: Its antigen is as yet unknown. At one boundary the junction diverges from the germline segment, which might be a read error.

The CDR3 has 15 residues. Germline V gene data show CDR1 as KGHSH and CDR2 as LQKENI. Study results and limitations: In these data, an HLA type influence on TCRB rearrangement remained unresolved. Compared to healthy donors, patients appeared to have naive, central memory and Treg TCRB repertoires that were more alike. Junctions at VDJ sites from type 1 diabetes patients had fewer insertions and more deletions. In all four CD4+ subsets, TCRB CDR3 length was significantly, moderately reduced in type 1 diabetes.

The chain links TRBV18 to TRBJ2-1; no clear D gene. The clonotype comes from a man between 18 and 35 years old with type 1 diabetes. The material sequenced was central memory CD4+ T cells from blood. DNA for the CDR3: TGTCCCAGCGCCCTTCCGGGCCCTCGCGTCTATGAGCAGTTCTTC. Protein sequence: CPSALPGPRVYEQFF.